The 18 T cell receptor beta chains in this list originate from one sample, sequenced in a study of blood T cell repertoires in COVID-19 (TCRdb year 2020). The library was built by means of the immunoSEQ multiplex PCR assay. Held by TCRdb, this immuneACCESS table contains in-frame sequences only and omits some clones. Under half of the omission traces to an unresolved V gene where checked; the cause of the rest is unknown. The sample records about 250,000 clones, around 85% of which are singletons. Around 6.4% of the sample comes from the top ten. Sequencing was carried out using peripheral blood. The receptor set was obtained from a woman aged 60-70 years with active or convalescent COVID-19.

The genes are TRBV6-4 and TRBJ2-2; 7 nucleotides match TRBD1. The CDR3 has 16 amino acids. Unmatched junction bases numbered 8, after V lost 6 bases and J lost 1 base. Germline lookup yields CDR1 MRHNA and CDR2 SNTAGT. CDR3 region: CASSLLRTGNTGELFF. The CDR3 bases are TGTGCCAGCAGCCTCCTGCGGACAGGGAACACCGGGGAGCTGTTTTTT.

The chain carries TRBV2 and TRBJ2-3; no definite D call. V gave up 8 bases and J gave up 1 base, with 16 bases separating them. This CDR3 is built from 15 residues. Per germline, CDR1 SNHLY and CDR2 FYNNEI. CDR3 in amino acids: CASSVAGLGTDTQYF. CDR3 nucleotides: TGTGCCAGCTCCGTAGCCGGTCTGGGCACAGATACGCAGTATTTT.

CDR3 nucleotide sequence: TGTGCCATCAGTGGCCCTCGCGGTAAGGAGCAGTTCTTC. It codes for CAISGPRGKEQFF. The chain carries TRBV10-3 and TRBJ2-1, with D unclear. The CDR3 is 13 amino acids. Trimming pared 4 bases from V and 10 bases from J, leaving 14 bases between. Germline values: CDR1 ENHRY, CDR2 SYGVKD.

This chain joins TRBV7-3 and TRBJ2-1; D is possibly TRBD1 (6 bases). CDR1 and CDR2 from the germline V gene are SGHTA and FQGTGA. The V gene lost 2 bases and the J gene lost 12 bases, with 11 bases spanning the gap. The CDR3 contains 12 residues. CDR3 coding DNA: TGTGCCAGCAGCTTATCCAGGGGCCCGCAGTTCTTC. Amino acid sequence: CASSLSRGPQFF.

The chain recombines TRBV7-2 with TRBJ2-5, with 9 bases matching TRBD2. The CDR3 has 16 residues. Germline CDR1 reads SGHTA; CDR2 reads FQGNSA. V lost 5 bases, J lost 5 bases, and 12 bases stayed unmatched. CDR3 bases: TGTGCCAGCAGCCCGGGACTAGCCCTATTTGTCGAGACCCAGTACTTC. Its translation is CASSPGLALFVETQYF.

The chain is built from TRBV10-2 and TRBJ1-1; D unresolved. The V gene lost 5 bases and the J gene lost 10 bases, with 14 bases spanning the gap. Looked up from germline, CDR1 is WSHSY and CDR2 is SAAADI. The CDR3 runs to 12 residues. CDR3 residues: CASSPGVAGAFF. The CDR3 DNA follows: TGCGCCAGCAGTCCCGGGGTAGCCGGAGCTTTCTTT.

The chain has TRBV7-2 and TRBJ2-5, with TRBD2 matching 8 bases. The germline V gene has CDR1 SGHTA and CDR2 FQGNSA. Losses at the gene ends were 4 bases for V and 1 base for J; bases not matched to a gene: 8. The CDR3 has 16 residues. CDR3 nucleotides: TGTGCCAGCAGCTCAATAGCGGGACTGCCCCAAGAGACCCAGTACTTC. It yields the protein CASSSIAGLPQETQYF.

The CDR3 is CASSPYRGYSEAFF. CDR3 bases: TGTGCCAGCAGTCCATACAGGGGGTATTCTGAAGCTTTCTTT. The chain uses TRBV27 and TRBJ1-1; 8 bases fit TRBD1. The CDR3 has 14 amino acids. CDR1 MNHEY and CDR2 SMNVEV come from the germline V gene (reference sequence). The trim removed 5 bases at V and 6 bases at J, leaving 8 bases unmatched.

The J gene is TRBJ1-5, the V gene TRBV2; D unclear. V lost 0 bases, J lost 12 bases, and 9 bases lay in between. CDR1 and CDR2 from the germline V gene are SNHLY and FYNNEI. This CDR3 region has 12 residues. The CDR3 DNA is TGTGCCAGCAGTGAAGCGGAGCGGCTCCAGCATTTT. Residues: CASSEAERLQHF.

As to this clone: This may arise from a read error, as a much more abundant clone is one base away. The chain links TRBV7-2 to TRBJ1-2; 7 bases match TRBD1. The junction had 8 bases not matched to a gene; V was cut back by 5 bases and J by 5 bases. This CDR3 region has 14 residues. Germline V gene data show CDR1 as SGHTA and CDR2 as FQGNSA. In nucleotides, the CDR3 is TGTGCCAGCAGCACACGACAGGGCCAATATGGCTACACCTTC. Its translation: CASSTRQGQYGYTF.

The gene calls are TRBV28 and TRBJ1-4; a weak D match, TRBD1 (5 bases). This CDR3 is 12 amino acids long. Germline V lookup: CDR1 MDHEN, CDR2 SYDVKM. Trimming stripped 7 bases from V and 8 bases from J, with 11 bases between. The CDR3 region has the DNA TGTGCCAGCACCATGGGGGGGGAAAAACTGTTTTTT. It codes for CASTMGGEKLFF.

This CDR3 reads CASGKVGTLKETQYF. The CDR3 DNA is TGTGCCAGCGGAAAAGTGGGCACTCTAAAGGAGACCCAGTACTTC. The V gene is TRBV28, the J gene TRBJ2-5; D not certain. The V end lost 8 bases, the J end lost 5 bases, and 21 bases lay between the germline ends. This CDR3 has 15 amino acids. Germline V gene data show CDR1 as MDHEN and CDR2 as SYDVKM.

The rearrangement uses TRBV15 and TRBJ2-3; TRBD1 matches 8 bases. Germline values: CDR1 LNHNV, CDR2 YYDKDF (reference sequence). Losses at the gene ends were 2 bases for V and 1 base for J; bases not matched to a gene: 2. The CDR3 is 15 amino acids. The CDR3 loop is CATSRQTGGTDTQYF. The CDR3 nucleotides read TGTGCCACCAGCAGACAGACAGGGGGCACAGATACGCAGTATTTT.

This clone has more than one count but fewer than ten. The rearrangement uses TRBV5-6 and TRBJ1-1; 8 positions match TRBD1. V gave up 3 bases and J gave up 1 base; unmatched junction bases: 14. CDR1 is SGHDT, CDR2 YYEEEE, per germline. The CDR3 loop spans 18 amino acids. The CDR3 region has the DNA TGTGCCAGCAGCTCATTGCAGTGGACAGGGAGAGGGAACACTGAAGCTTTCTTT. Amino acid sequence: CASSSLQWTGRGNTEAFF.

This chain links TRBV4-1 with TRBJ1-3; the D is unclear. V was pared by 10 bases and J by 4 bases, with 14 bases between. This CDR3 has 13 amino acids. The germline V gene encodes CDR1 MGHRA and CDR2 YSYEKL. CDR3 sequence reads: CATRRPGGNTIYF. As DNA, the CDR3 is TGCGCCACAAGACGTCCGGGAGGAAACACCATATATTTT.

The rearrangement joins TRBV6-5 to TRBJ2-5; 10 nucleotides align to TRBD1. Losses at the gene ends were 1 base for V and 3 bases for J; bases not matched to a gene: 2. This CDR3 has 15 residues. From germline, CDR1 is MNHEY and CDR2 SVGAGI. The chain's CDR3 is CASSYYGTGEETQYF. The CDR3 region has the DNA TGTGCCAGCAGTTACTATGGGACAGGGGAAGAGACCCAGTACTTC.

The CDR3 DNA reads TGCGCCAGCAGCTTGGAGGGGCGGAGCACAGATACGCAGTATTTT. Encoded protein: CASSLEGRSTDTQYF. The chain combines TRBV5-1 with TRBJ2-3; D might be TRBD1 (5 bases). The CDR3 has 15 amino acids. CDR1 is SGHRS and CDR2 is YFSETQ in the germline V gene. Trimming took off 0 bases at V and 0 bases at J, with 8 bases between the two ends.

The rearrangement uses TRBV6-5 and TRBJ1-1, with TRBD1 identical over 8 bases. Looked up from germline, CDR1 is MNHEY and CDR2 is SVGAGI. V lost 0 bases, J lost 4 bases, and 7 bases stayed unmatched. CDR3 size: 16 residues. CDR3 in amino acids: CASSYSGTGRFTEAFF. CDR3 sequence (DNA): TGTGCCAGCAGTTACTCGGGGACAGGTCGTTTCACTGAAGCTTTCTTT.